These T cell receptor beta chains were read from a single sample in a study of blood T cell repertoires in COVID-19. Repertoires were generated with immunoSEQ multiplex PCR, while TCRdb's copy carries only in-frame clones and drops some. The sample lists around 150,000 clones, roughly four fifths occurring once. Sequences were obtained from PBMCs or T cells enriched from blood (not recorded which). These receptors were collected from a man in his fifties or sixties who had recovered from COVID-19. Each CDR3 is given with its conserved first and last residue. The D gene is left open where the match is weak.

D gene	V gene	J gene	CDR3 DNA	CDR3 protein
TRBD1	TRBV19	TRBJ2-5	TGTGCCAGTAGACTGGGAAGGGCAGGGGGCCAGGAGACCCAGTACTTC	CASRLGRAGGQETQYF
TRBD1	TRBV11-2	TRBJ1-2	TGTGCCAGCAGCGGAAACAGGGGGCAGGACTATGGCTACACCTTC	CASSGNRGQDYGYTF
NA	TRBV5-1	TRBJ2-2	TGCGCCAGCACCTCGCCCAGCGAGAACACCGGGGAGCTGTTTTTT	CASTSPSENTGELFF
NA	TRBV28	TRBJ1-2	TGTGCCAGCAGTTTCCCGAGGGTAGGAGGCTACACCTTC	CASSFPRVGGYTF
TRBD2	TRBV28	TRBJ2-7	TGTGCCAGCAGTAATGGCGGGAGTAGGTACGAGCAGTACTTC	CASSNGGSRYEQYF
TRBD2	TRBV6-4	TRBJ2-2	TGTGCCAGCAGTGCGACTAGCGGGAGGGCCTTAACCGGGGAGCTGTTTTTT	CASSATSGRALTGELFF
TRBD2	TRBV19	TRBJ2-1	TGTGCCAGTAGTACGCCTAGCGGGAGGGCCGATCCAAGAGAGCAGTTCTTC	CASSTPSGRADPREQFF
TRBD1	TRBV19	TRBJ2-7	TGTGCCAGTAGTTCAACAGGGGGGCCTGCAGGGCAGTACTTC	CASSSTGGPAGQYF
NA	TRBV19	TRBJ2-3	TGTGCCAGTATGGGAGTCACAGATACGCAGTATTTT	CASMGVTDTQYF
NA	TRBV5-4	TRBJ1-2	TGTGCCAGCAGTTACGAACAGGGTTATGGCTACACCTTC	CASSYEQGYGYTF